This T cell receptor (beta chain) was profiled in a study of blood T cell repertoires in COVID-19. About the research overall: The cDNA or gDNA used as material had been derived from T cells, B-cell-depleted T cells, or PBMCs.

Assay used: immunoSEQ multiplex PCR; TCRdb lists only in-frame clones, some missing. The profile shows about 220,000 clones, over 75% of them singletons. This CDR3 spans 13 amino acids. The V gene lost 5 bases and the J gene lost 6 bases, with 13 bases spanning the gap. Germline CDR1 is SGHDN and CDR2 is FVKESK. Sequencing used peripheral blood. This receptor was taken from a woman aged 70 to 79 with COVID-19, enrolled during active disease. This sequence joins TRBV14 and TRBJ1-1; D is unresolved. The CDR3 sequence: CASSVIGSAEAFF. In DNA form, the CDR3 reads TGTGCCAGCAGCGTAATCGGGAGCGCTGAAGCTTTCTTT.